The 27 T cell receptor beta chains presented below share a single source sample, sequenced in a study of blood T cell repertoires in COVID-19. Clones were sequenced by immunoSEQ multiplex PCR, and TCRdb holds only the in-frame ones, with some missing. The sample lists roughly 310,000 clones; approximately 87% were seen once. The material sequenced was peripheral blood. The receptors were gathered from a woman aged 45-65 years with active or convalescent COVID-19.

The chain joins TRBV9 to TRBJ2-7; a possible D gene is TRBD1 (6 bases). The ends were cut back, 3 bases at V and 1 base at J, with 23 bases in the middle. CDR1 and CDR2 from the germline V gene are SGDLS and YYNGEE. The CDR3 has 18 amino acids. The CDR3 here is CASSATLHPQQGSYEQYF. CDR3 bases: TGTGCCAGCAGCGCAACCCTACATCCTCAACAGGGTTCCTACGAGCAGTACTTC. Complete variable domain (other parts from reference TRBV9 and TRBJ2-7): DSGVTQTPKHLITATGQRVTLRCSPRSGDLSVYWYQQSLDQGLQFLIQYYNGEERAKGNILERFSAQQFPDLHSELNLSSLELGDSALYFCASSATLHPQQGSYEQYFGPGTRLTVT.

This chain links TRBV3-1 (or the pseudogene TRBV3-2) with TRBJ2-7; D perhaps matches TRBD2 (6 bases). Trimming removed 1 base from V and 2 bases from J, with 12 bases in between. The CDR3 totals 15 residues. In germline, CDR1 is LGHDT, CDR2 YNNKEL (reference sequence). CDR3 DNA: TGTGCCAGCAGCCAAGGGTATAGCGGCACCTACGAGCAGTACTTC. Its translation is CASSQGYSGTYEQYF.

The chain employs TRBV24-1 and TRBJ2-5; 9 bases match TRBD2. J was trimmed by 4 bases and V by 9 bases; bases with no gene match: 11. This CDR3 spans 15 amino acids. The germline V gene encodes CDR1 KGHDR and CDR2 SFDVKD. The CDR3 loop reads CATSSGVSGRETQYF. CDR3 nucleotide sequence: TGTGCCACCTCCTCAGGGGTTAGCGGGAGAGAGACCCAGTACTTC.

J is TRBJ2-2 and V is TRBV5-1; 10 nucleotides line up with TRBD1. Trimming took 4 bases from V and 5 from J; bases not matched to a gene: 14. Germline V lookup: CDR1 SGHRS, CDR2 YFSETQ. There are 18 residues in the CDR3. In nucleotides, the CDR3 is TGCGCCAGCAGCGCGATCCCGGGACAGGGGATCGGAACCGGGGAGCTGTTTTTT. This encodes CASSAIPGQGIGTGELFF.

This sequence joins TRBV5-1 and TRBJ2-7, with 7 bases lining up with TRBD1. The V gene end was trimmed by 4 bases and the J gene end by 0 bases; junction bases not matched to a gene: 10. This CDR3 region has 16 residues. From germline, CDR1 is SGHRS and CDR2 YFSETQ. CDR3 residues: CASSPTTGWGSYEQYF. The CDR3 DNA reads TGCGCCAGCAGCCCGACGACAGGGTGGGGCTCCTACGAGCAGTACTTC.

In nucleotides, the CDR3 is TGCGCCAGCAGCCAAGACACAGGGGGAGGGGGAGGCTACACCTTC. Encoded protein: CASSQDTGGGGGYTF. This chain uses TRBV4-3 with TRBJ1-2; 8 bases are a match to TRBD1. Unmatched junction bases numbered 8, after V lost 0 bases and J lost 8 bases. This CDR3 comprises 15 residues. Germline CDR1 and CDR2: LGHNA and YSLEER.

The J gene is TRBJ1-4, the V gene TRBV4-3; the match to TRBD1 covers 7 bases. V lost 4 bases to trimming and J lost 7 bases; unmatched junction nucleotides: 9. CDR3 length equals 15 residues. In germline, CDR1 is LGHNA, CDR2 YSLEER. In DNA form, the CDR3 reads TGCGCCAGCAGCCCCTCAGGGGGACCTAGTGAAAAACTGTTTTTT. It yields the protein CASSPSGGPSEKLFF.

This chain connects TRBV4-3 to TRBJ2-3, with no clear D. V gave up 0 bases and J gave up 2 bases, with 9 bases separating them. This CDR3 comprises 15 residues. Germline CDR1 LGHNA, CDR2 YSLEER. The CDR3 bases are TGCGCCAGCAGCCAAGATGGGCTGATCACAGATACGCAGTATTTT. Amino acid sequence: CASSQDGLITDTQYF.

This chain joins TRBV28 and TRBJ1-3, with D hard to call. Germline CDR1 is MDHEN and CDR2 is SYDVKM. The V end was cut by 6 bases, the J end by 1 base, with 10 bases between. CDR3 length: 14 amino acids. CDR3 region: CASSLYWSGNTIYF. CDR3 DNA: TGTGCCAGCAGCCTCTATTGGTCTGGAAACACCATATATTTT. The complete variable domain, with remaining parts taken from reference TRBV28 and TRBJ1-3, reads DVKVTQSSRYLVKRTGEKVFLECVQDMDHENMFWYRQDPGLGLRLIYFSYDVKMKEKGDIPEGYSVSREKKERFSLILESASTNQTSMYLCASSLYWSGNTIYFGEGSWLTVV.

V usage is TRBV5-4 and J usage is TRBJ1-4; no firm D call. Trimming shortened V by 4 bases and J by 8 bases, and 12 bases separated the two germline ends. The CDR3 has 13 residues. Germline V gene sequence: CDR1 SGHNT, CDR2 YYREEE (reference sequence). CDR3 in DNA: TGTGCCAGCAGCCTGATGACGGAGGAAAAACTGTTTTTT. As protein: CASSLMTEEKLFF.

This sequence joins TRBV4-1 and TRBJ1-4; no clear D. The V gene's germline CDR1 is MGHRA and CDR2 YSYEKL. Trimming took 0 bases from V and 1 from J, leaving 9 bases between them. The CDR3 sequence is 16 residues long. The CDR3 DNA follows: TGCGCCAGCAGCCAAGATCGTCGGGGAACTAATGAAAAACTGTTTTTT. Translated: CASSQDRRGTNEKLFF.

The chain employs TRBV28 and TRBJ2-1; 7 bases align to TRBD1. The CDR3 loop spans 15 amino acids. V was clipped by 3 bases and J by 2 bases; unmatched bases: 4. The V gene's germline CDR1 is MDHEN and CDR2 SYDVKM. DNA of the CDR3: TGTGCCAGCAGTTTTCCGGGACAGACCTACAATGAGCAGTTCTTC. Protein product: CASSFPGQTYNEQFF.

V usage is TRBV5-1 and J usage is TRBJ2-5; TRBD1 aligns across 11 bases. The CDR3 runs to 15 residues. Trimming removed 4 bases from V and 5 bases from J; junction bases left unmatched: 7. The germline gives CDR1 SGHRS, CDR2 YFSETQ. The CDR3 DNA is TGCGCCAGCAGCCCGGGACAGGGGGGTCCGGAGACCCAGTACTTC. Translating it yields CASSPGQGGPETQYF.

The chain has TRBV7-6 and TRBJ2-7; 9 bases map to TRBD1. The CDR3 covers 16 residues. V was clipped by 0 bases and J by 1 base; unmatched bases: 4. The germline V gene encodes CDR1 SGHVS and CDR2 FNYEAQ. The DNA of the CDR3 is TGTGCCAGCAGCTTAGCGGAAGGACAGGGGTCCTACGAGCAGTACTTC. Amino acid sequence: CASSLAEGQGSYEQYF. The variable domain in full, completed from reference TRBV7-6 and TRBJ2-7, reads GAGVSQSPRYKVTKRGQDVALRCDPISGHVSLYWYRQALGQGPEFLTYFNYEAQQDKSGLPNDRFSAERPEGSISTLTIQRTEQRDSAMYRCASSLAEGQGSYEQYFGPGTRLTVT.

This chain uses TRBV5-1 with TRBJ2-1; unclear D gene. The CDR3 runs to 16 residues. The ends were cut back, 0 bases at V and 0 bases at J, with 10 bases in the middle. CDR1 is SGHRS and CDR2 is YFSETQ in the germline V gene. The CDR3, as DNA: TGCGCCAGCAGCTTGGATGGGCAGGCCTCCTACAATGAGCAGTTCTTC. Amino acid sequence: CASSLDGQASYNEQFF.

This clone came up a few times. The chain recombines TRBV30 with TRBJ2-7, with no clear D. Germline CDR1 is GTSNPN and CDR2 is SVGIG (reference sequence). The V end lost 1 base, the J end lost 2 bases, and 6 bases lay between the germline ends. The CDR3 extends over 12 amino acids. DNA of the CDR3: TGTGCCTGGAGTGACAAAGCCTACGAGCAGTACTTC. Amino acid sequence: CAWSDKAYEQYF.

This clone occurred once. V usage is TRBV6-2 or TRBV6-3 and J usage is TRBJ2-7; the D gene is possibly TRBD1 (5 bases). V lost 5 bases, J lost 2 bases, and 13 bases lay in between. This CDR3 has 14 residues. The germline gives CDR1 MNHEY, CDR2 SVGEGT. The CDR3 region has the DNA TGTGCCAGCAGTAACAGGAATTCGGCCTACGAGCAGTACTTC. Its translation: CASSNRNSAYEQYF.

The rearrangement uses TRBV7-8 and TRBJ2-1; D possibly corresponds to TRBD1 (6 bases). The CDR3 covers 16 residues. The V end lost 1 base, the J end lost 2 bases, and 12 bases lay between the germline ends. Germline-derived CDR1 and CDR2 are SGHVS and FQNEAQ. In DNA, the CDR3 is TGTGCCAGCAGCTTAGTGTCACGGGACACCTACAATGAGCAGTTCTTC. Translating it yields CASSLVSRDTYNEQFF.

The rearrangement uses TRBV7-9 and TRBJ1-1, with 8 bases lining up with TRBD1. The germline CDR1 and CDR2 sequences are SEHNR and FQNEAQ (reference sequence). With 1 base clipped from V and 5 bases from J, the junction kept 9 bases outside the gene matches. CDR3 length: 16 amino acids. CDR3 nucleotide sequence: TGTGCCAGCAGCTTAGGCCAGGGGGCCTTAGGGACTGAAGCTTTCTTT. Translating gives CASSLGQGALGTEAFF.

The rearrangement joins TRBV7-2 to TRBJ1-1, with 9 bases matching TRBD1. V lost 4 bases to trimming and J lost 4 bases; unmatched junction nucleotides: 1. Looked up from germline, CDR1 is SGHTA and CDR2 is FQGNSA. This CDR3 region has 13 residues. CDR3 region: CASSWDRATEAFF. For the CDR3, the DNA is TGTGCCAGCAGCTGGGACAGGGCCACTGAAGCTTTCTTT. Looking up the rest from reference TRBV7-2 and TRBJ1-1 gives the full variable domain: GAGVSQSPSNKVTEKGKDVELRCDPISGHTALYWYRQSLGQGLEFLIYFQGNSAPDKSGLPSDRFSAERTGGSVSTLTIQRTQQEDSAVYLCASSWDRATEAFFGQGTRLTVV.

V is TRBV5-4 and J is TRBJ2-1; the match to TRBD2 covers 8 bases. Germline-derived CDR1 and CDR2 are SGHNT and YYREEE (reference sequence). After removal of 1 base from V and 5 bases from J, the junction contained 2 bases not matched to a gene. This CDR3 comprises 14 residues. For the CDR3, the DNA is TGTGCCAGCAGCTTGTCGCGGGGGGACAATGAGCAGTTCTTC. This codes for CASSLSRGDNEQFF.

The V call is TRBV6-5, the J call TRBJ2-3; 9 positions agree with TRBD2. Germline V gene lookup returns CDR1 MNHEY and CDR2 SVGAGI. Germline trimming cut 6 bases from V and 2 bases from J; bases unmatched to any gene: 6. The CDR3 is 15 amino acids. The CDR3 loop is CASSNSGGLTDTQYF. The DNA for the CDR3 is TGTGCCAGCAGCAATAGCGGGGGCCTCACAGATACGCAGTATTTT.

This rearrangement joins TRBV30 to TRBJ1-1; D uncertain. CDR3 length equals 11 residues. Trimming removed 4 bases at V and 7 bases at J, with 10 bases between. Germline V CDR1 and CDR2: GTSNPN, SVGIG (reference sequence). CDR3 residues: CAWTGLVEAFF. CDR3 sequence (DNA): TGTGCCTGGACTGGACTAGTTGAAGCTTTCTTT.

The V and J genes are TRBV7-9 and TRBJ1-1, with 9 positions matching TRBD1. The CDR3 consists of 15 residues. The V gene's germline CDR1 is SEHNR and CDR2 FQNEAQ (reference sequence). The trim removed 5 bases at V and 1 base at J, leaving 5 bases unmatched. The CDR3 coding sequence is TGTGCCAGCAGCGAAGCACAGGGGGCGAACACTGAAGCTTTCTTT. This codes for CASSEAQGANTEAFF.

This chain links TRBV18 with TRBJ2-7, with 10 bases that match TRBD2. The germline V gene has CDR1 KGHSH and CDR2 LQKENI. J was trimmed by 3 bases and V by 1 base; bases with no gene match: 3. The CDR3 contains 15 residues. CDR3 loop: CASSPRASGSYEQYF. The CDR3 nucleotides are TGTGCCAGCTCACCACGGGCTAGCGGGAGCTACGAGCAGTACTTC.

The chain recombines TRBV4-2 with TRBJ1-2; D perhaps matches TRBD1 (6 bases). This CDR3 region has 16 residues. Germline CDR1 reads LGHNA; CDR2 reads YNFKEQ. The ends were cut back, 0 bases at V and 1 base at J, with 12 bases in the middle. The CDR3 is CASSQDLTGFNYGYTF. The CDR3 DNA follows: TGTGCCAGCAGCCAAGATCTCACAGGGTTTAACTATGGCTACACCTTC.

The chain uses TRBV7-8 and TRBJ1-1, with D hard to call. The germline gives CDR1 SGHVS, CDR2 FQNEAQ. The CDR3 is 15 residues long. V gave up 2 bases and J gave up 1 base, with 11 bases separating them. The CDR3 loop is CASSLNPASNTEAFF. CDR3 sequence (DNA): TGTGCCAGCAGCTTAAACCCAGCGTCGAACACTGAAGCTTTCTTT. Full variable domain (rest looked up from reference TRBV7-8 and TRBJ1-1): GAGVSQSPRYKVAKRGQDVALRCDPISGHVSLFWYQQALGQGPEFLTYFQNEAQLDKSGLPSDRFFAERPEGSVSTLKIQRTQQEDSAVYLCASSLNPASNTEAFFGQGTRLTVV.